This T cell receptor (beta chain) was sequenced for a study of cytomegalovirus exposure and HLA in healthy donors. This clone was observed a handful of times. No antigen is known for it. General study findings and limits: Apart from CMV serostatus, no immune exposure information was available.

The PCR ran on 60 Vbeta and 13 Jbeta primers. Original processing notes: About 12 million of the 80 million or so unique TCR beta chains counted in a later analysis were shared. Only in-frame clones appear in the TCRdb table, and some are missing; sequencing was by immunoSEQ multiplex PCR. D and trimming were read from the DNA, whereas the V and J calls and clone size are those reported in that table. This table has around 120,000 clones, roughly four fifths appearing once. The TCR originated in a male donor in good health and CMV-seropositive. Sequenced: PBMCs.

The CDR3 loop is CASSLRTGSAYGYTF. DNA of the CDR3: TGTGCCAGCAGCTTACGTACAGGGTCGGCCTATGGCTACACCTTC. The rearrangement uses TRBV5-8 and TRBJ1-2, with a weak D call TRBD1 (6 bases). V dropped 2 bases and J dropped 4 bases, with 15 bases sitting between them. CDR1 and CDR2 (germline): SGHTS, YDEGEE. There are 15 residues in the CDR3.